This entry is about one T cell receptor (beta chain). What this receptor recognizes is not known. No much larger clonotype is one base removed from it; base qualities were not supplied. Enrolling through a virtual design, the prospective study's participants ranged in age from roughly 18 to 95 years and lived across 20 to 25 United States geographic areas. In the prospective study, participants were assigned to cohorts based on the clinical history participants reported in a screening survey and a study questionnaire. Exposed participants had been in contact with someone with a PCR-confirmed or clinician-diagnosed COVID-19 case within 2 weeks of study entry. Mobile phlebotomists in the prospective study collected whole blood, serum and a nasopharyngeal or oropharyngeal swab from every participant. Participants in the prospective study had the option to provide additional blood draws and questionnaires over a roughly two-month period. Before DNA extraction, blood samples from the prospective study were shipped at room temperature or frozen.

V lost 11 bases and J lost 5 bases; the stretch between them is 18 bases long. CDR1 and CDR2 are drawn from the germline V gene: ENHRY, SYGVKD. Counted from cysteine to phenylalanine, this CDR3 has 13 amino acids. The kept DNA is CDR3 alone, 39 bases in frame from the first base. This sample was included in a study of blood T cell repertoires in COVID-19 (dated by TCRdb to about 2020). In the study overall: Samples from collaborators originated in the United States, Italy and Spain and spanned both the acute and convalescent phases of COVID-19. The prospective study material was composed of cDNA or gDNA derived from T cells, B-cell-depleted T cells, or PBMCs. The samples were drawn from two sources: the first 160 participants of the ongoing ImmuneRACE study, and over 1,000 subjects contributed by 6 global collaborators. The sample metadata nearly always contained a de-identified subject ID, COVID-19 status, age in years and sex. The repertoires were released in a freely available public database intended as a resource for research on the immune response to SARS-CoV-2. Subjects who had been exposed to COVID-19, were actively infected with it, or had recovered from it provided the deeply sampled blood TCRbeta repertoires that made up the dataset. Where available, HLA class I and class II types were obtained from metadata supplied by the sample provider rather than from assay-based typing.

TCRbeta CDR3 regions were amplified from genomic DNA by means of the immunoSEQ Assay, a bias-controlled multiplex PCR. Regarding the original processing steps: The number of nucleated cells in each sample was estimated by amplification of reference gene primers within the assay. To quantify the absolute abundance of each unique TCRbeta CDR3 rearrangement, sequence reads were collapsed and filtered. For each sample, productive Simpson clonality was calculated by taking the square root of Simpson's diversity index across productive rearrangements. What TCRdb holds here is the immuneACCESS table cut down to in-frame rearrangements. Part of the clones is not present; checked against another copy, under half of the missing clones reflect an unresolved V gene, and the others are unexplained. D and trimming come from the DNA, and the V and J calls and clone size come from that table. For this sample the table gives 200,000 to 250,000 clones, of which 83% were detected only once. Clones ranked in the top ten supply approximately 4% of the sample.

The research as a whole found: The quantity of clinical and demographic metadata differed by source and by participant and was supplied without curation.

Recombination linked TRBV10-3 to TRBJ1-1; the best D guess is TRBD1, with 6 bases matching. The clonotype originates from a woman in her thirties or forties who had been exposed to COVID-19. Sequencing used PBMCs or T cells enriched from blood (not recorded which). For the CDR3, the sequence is CAVGPSGDTEAFF. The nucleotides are TGTGCCGTGGGGCCTTCAGGGGATACTGAAGCTTTCTTT.